This TCR beta chain was documented in a study of T cell repertoires in cytomegalovirus infection. The study, taken as a whole, reports: Ex vivo, HLA-C-restricted CMV-specific TCR beta clonotypes prevailed over the rest of the response.

TCRdb passed the reads through MiXCR, listing each CDR3 protein once. Of about 480,000 distinct CDR3 sequences listed, 25% to 35% are singletons. Germline CDR1 reads KGHSH; CDR2 reads LQKENI. V lost 3 bases and J lost 0, with 17 bases in between. The CDR3 extends over 17 amino acids. With respect to this clonotype: Its cognate antigen is unknown.

Sequences were derived from cultured PBMCs, sampled from culture after CMV antigen stimulation. The chain is built from TRBV18 and TRBJ1-1, with unresolved D. The sequence derives from a human donor in good health (CMV status not recorded). Some clones in this sample may be carry-over from other donors' samples. The chain's CDR3 is CASSPRGKGSLNTEAFF. The CDR3 DNA sequence: TGTGCCAGCTCACCCCGAGGCAAAGGAAGTCTGAACACTGAAGCTTTCTTT. The variable domain in full, with the rest retrieved from reference TRBV18 and TRBJ1-1, is NAGVMQNPRHLVRRRGQEARLRCSPMKGHSHVYWYRQLPEEGLKFMVYLQKENIIDESGMPKERFSAEFPKEGPSILRIQQVVRGDSAAYFCASSPRGKGSLNTEAFFGQGTRLTVV.